The clone carrying this T cell receptor beta chain was counted once. These data come from a study of blood T cell repertoires in COVID-19. Study as a whole: Specimens from acute and convalescent COVID-19 originated in the United States, Italy and Spain.

The germline gives CDR1 LGHDT, CDR2 YNNKEL (reference sequence). The CDR3 covers 15 residues. The V gene end was trimmed by 8 bases and the J gene end by 3 bases; junction bases not matched to a gene: 6. Method: immunoSEQ multiplex PCR; TCRdb's copy keeps in-frame clones and lacks some. Of about 76,000 clones listed, roughly 88% are singletons. The sequence was obtained from a woman between 50 and 59 years old in a cohort sampled during active COVID-19. Input material: peripheral blood. V is TRBV3-1 (or the pseudogene TRBV3-2) and J is TRBJ2-1, with TRBD1 identical over 11 bases. The CDR3 DNA is TGTGCCAGCTCGTCCGGGACAGGGGGCTACAATGAGCAGTTCTTC. Protein sequence: CASSSGTGGYNEQFF.